These 12 T cell receptor beta chains were sequenced from one sample in a study of T cells in Graves' hyperthyroidism and ophthalmopathy. The TCR beta CDR3 regions underwent amplification using RNA transcripts as the source. In the first-round RT-PCR of the TCR CDR3, the HTBI primer set was used. MiXCR, run by TCRdb on the multiplex PCR reads, gives a single entry per CDR3 protein. Here the sample spans around 190,000 distinct CDR3 sequences, about 18% being singletons. The material sequenced was blood. The source is a woman between 45 and 60 years old with Graves' hyperthyroidism.

The chain is built from TRBV6-1 and TRBJ2-1; TRBD1 matches at 10 bases. The CDR3 loop spans 17 amino acids. With 2 bases clipped from V and 8 bases from J, the junction kept 12 bases outside the gene matches. Germline V gene data show CDR1 as MNHNS and CDR2 as SASEGT. The CDR3 DNA reads as TGTGCCAGCAGTGAATACCCCCCGGGACAGGGGACGGATGAGCAGTTCTTC. Translating it yields CASSEYPPGQGTDEQFF.

There are many counts of this clonotype. The chain carries TRBV28 and TRBJ1-2; 7 nucleotides line up with TRBD1. The V and J ends lost 3 bases and 7 bases, in that order; junction bases with no gene match: 5. Per germline, CDR1 MDHEN and CDR2 SYDVKM. CDR3 length: 13 residues. The CDR3 nucleotides are TGTGCCAGCAGTTTGAACAGGGGTTTTGGCTACACCTTC. Its protein is CASSLNRGFGYTF.

This clonotype was counted many times. J is TRBJ2-7 and V is TRBV6-1, with 10 nucleotides matching TRBD2. V shed 6 bases and J 4 bases; nucleotides not matched to a gene: 9. This CDR3 region has 15 residues. CDR1 MNHNS and CDR2 SASEGT come from the germline V gene. In DNA, the CDR3 is TGTGCCAGCAGGAGCGGATTAGCGGGGGGATACGAGCAGTACTTC. The encoded protein is CASRSGLAGGYEQYF.

This chain links TRBV5-1 with TRBJ1-6; 7 bases are a match to TRBD1. J was trimmed by 7 bases and V by 4 bases; bases with no gene match: 11. This CDR3 comprises 16 residues. Germline CDR1 is SGHRS and CDR2 is YFSETQ. CDR3 nucleotide sequence: TGCGCCAGCAGCAGAACTGAACAGGGGCCCAATTCACCCCTCCACTTT. This translates into CASSRTEQGPNSPLHF.

This clonotype has ten or more counts. The gene calls are TRBV7-8 and TRBJ1-4; 7 nucleotides agree with TRBD1. Losses at the gene ends were 5 bases for V and 10 bases for J; bases not matched to a gene: 10. Germline lookup yields CDR1 SGHVS and CDR2 FQNEAQ. CDR3 length equals 14 residues. CDR3 sequence reads: CASSPRQGFGKLFF. The CDR3 DNA reads TGTGCCAGCAGCCCGCGACAGGGTTTCGGAAAACTGTTTTTT.

This clonotype was detected many times. V usage is TRBV12-3 or TRBV12-4 and J usage is TRBJ1-1; the D gene is possibly TRBD1 (5 bases). V was shortened by 5 bases and J by 0 bases, with 10 bases between the two germline ends. The CDR3 contains 14 residues. CDR3 DNA sequence: TGTGCCAGCAGTAAACAGACAGTGAACACTGAAGCTTTCTTT. Translated, it gives CASSKQTVNTEAFF.

Many counts were recorded for this clonotype. The rearrangement links TRBV19 to TRBJ1-2, with D unclear. Germline CDR1 and CDR2: LNHDA and SQIVND (reference sequence). This CDR3 is built from 16 residues. V gave up 3 bases and J gave up 8 bases, with 22 bases separating them. Written as DNA, the CDR3 is TGTGCCAGTAGTATGAGGGCGCTTCCTCAGGCAGAGGGCTACACCTTC. It encodes CASSMRALPQAEGYTF.

This clonotype has a count of ten or more. The V and J genes are TRBV6-1 and TRBJ1-1, with D perhaps TRBD1 (5 bases). The CDR3 runs to 14 residues. CDR1 MNHNS and CDR2 SASEGT come from the germline V gene. V lost 5 bases and J lost 3, with 13 bases in between. Written as DNA, the CDR3 is TGTGCCAGCAGTTGGGGGGGGGGGGACACTGAAGCTTTCTTT. As protein: CASSWGGGDTEAFF.

The table lists this clonotype with many counts. This chain joins TRBV25-1 and TRBJ2-5; D is undetermined. Trimming removed 0 bases at V and 5 bases at J, with 19 bases between. The CDR3 is made up of 17 amino acids. Germline V CDR1 and CDR2: MGHDK, SYGVNS. CDR3 residues: CASSEYIQTGGRETQYF. The DNA for the CDR3 is TGTGCCAGCAGTGAATATATTCAGACCGGCGGTCGGGAGACCCAGTACTTC.

As concerns this clonotype: A much larger clone is a single base away; this may be a read error. This chain joins TRBV28 and TRBJ1-2; weak D call: TRBD1 (6 bases). This CDR3 is built from 13 residues. V lost 8 bases and J 8 bases, leaving 18 bases between the germline ends. Germline CDR1 is MDHEN and CDR2 is SYDVKM. CDR3 amino acids: CASGAGVRDGYTF. In nucleotides, the CDR3 is TGTGCCAGCGGGGCAGGGGTCAGGGACGGCTACACCTTC.

The table lists this clonotype with many counts. The rearrangement uses TRBV5-1 and TRBJ2-1; 13 nucleotides align to TRBD2. The CDR3 covers 17 residues. Trimming removed 0 bases from V and 4 bases from J; junction bases left unmatched: 4. CDR1 and CDR2 from the germline V gene are SGHRS and YFSETQ. CDR3: CASSLVPLAGGYNEQFF. In DNA, the CDR3 is TGCGCCAGCAGCTTGGTCCCACTAGCGGGGGGGTACAATGAGCAGTTCTTC. The entire variable domain, with the rest obtained from reference TRBV5-1 and TRBJ2-1, is as follows: KAGVTQTPRYLIKTRGQQVTLSCSPISGHRSVSWYQQTPGQGLQFLFEYFSETQRNKGNFPGRFSGRQFSNSRSEMNVSTLELGDSALYLCASSLVPLAGGYNEQFFGPGTRLTVL.

The sample holds many counts of this clonotype. The V gene is TRBV28, the J gene TRBJ2-3, with 7 bases that match TRBD1. V dropped 5 bases and J dropped 4; count of bases not matched to a gene: 6. The CDR3 totals 14 residues. CDR1 is MDHEN, CDR2 SYDVKM, per germline. This CDR3 is CASSPQGVADTQYF. CDR3 DNA: TGTGCCAGCAGTCCTCAGGGGGTGGCAGATACGCAGTATTTT.